Listed below are T cell receptor beta chains from one sample, sequenced in a study of post-analysis software for immune sequencing data. TCRdb analysed the PCR reads with MiXCR anew, one entry per CDR3 protein. The data contain roughly 570,000 distinct CDR3 sequences, around a third of them singletons. Sequences were obtained from blood. These receptors came from a girl aged 2 to 17 with multiple sclerosis. CDR3s include the opening cysteine and the closing phenylalanine or tryptophan. A D gene is named only where the DNA matches it firmly. Only part of the rows carry a size: once, few, many, or a class if the clone is expanded.

V: TRBV10-3; length: 12; J: TRBJ2-1; D: TRBD2; size: once; DNA: TGTGCCATTACTAGCGGGAGAGAAGAGCAGTTCTTC; CDR3: CAITSGREEQFF
V: TRBV20-1; length: 13; J: TRBJ1-2; D: NA; size: NA; DNA: TGCAGTGCTCTGAGTGGCCTTAACTATGGCTACACCTTC; CDR3: CSALSGLNYGYTF
V: TRBV25-1; length: 19; J: TRBJ2-5; D: TRBD2; size: NA; DNA: TGTGCCAGCAGTCATTCCGGGACTAGCGGGGCCCACTCCGGAGAGACCCAGTACTTC; CDR3: CASSHSGTSGAHSGETQYF
V: TRBV29-1; length: 12; J: TRBJ2-7; D: NA; size: many; DNA: TGCAGCGTTGAAGTGTCGGGGGACGAGCAGTACTTC; CDR3: CSVEVSGDEQYF
V: TRBV11-2; length: 14; J: TRBJ2-2; D: NA; size: NA; DNA: TGTGCCATCGGGAATCGGTGGAACACCGGGGAGCTGTTTTTT; CDR3: CAIGNRWNTGELFF
V: TRBV5-1; length: 15; J: TRBJ1-6; D: NA; size: NA; DNA: TGCGCCAGCAGCCGAGACGGACGGGACTTGGCACCCCCCCACTTT; CDR3: CASSRDGRDLAPPHF
V: TRBV7-6; length: 13; J: TRBJ2-7; D: NA; size: few; DNA: TGTGCCAGCAGCTTAGAGTTCGGCTACGAGCAGTACTTC; CDR3: CASSLEFGYEQYF
V: TRBV20-1; length: 13; J: TRBJ2-3; D: NA; size: NA; DNA: TGCAGTGCACAAATGGCCGGGGCAGATACGCAGTATTTT; CDR3: CSAQMAGADTQYF
V: TRBV20-1; length: 14; J: TRBJ2-1; D: TRBD2; size: NA; DNA: TGCAGTGCTCCGGGACTATCATCGATCAATGAGCAGTTCTTC; CDR3: CSAPGLSSINEQFF
V: TRBV10-3; length: 12; J: TRBJ2-5; D: NA; size: NA; DNA: TGTGCCATCAGTGATATACAGCAGACCCAGTACTTC; CDR3: CAISDIQQTQYF
V: TRBV5-1; length: 16; J: TRBJ1-1; D: NA; size: NA; DNA: TGCGCCAGCAGCTCGCTCCGCCCCGGACAGTACACTGAAGCTTTCTTT; CDR3: CASSSLRPGQYTEAFF
V: TRBV6-6; length: 13; J: TRBJ2-3; D: TRBD2; size: few; DNA: TGTGCCACCACCGAAAGCGGGATAGATACGCAGTATTTT; CDR3: CATTESGIDTQYF
V: TRBV10-3; length: 15; J: TRBJ2-1; D: TRBD2; size: few; DNA: TGTGCCATCAGCCCCGGGGGGGGTTCGGGCAATGAGCAGTTCTTC; CDR3: CAISPGGGSGNEQFF
V: TRBV6-6; length: 15; J: TRBJ2-5; D: TRBD1; size: NA; DNA: TGTGCCAGCACCGGAAGGACAGGGGGGCAAGAGACCCAGTACTTC; CDR3: CASTGRTGGQETQYF
V: TRBV11-1; length: 15; J: TRBJ1-1; D: NA; size: NA; DNA: TGTGCCAGCAGCTTCGCAACAGGGATGAACACTGAAGCTTTCTTT; CDR3: CASSFATGMNTEAFF
V: TRBV25-1; length: 15; J: TRBJ1-2; D: TRBD1; size: NA; DNA: TGCGCCAGCAGTGCTGCCGTGGGACAGAACTATGGCTACACCTTC; CDR3: CASSAAVGQNYGYTF
V: TRBV11-3; length: 15; J: TRBJ2-1; D: TRBD2; size: NA; DNA: TGTGCCGACAGCTTAGGAAGGGCCGGGACTAGCTTCCAGTTCTTC; CDR3: CADSLGRAGTSFQFF
V: TRBV5-1; length: 14; J: TRBJ1-4; D: NA; size: NA; DNA: TGCGCCAGCAGTTCGAGGGGGGGTGAAGAAAAACTGTTTTTT; CDR3: CASSSRGGEEKLFF
V: TRBV2; length: 14; J: TRBJ2-3; D: NA; size: NA; DNA: TGTGCCAGCAGTCCCCGGGGAGTCACAGATACGCAGTATTTT; CDR3: CASSPRGVTDTQYF
V: TRBV6-5; length: 13; J: TRBJ2-7; D: NA; size: NA; DNA: TGTGCCAGCATTTTCGACAAGACCTACGAGCAGTACTTC; CDR3: CASIFDKTYEQYF
V: TRBV5-1; length: 15; J: TRBJ1-6; D: NA; size: NA; DNA: TGCGCCAGCAGCTTGGGATCAGCGGACAATTCACCCCTCCACTTT; CDR3: CASSLGSADNSPLHF
V: TRBV7-9; length: 16; J: TRBJ2-7; D: NA; size: NA; DNA: TGTGCCAGCAGCCCTCTTCGTGGCCGGAGGAGCAATGAGCAGTACTTC; CDR3: CASSPLRGRRSNEQYF
V: TRBV5-1; length: 11; J: TRBJ1-5; D: NA; size: few; DNA: TGCGCCAGCAGCTGTAATCAGCCCCAGCATTTT; CDR3: CASSCNQPQHF
V: TRBV7-2; length: 14; J: TRBJ2-5; D: TRBD1; size: NA; DNA: TGTGCCAGCAGCCCGGACAGGGTGGCAGAGACCCAGTACTTC; CDR3: CASSPDRVAETQYF
V: TRBV6-8; length: 16; J: TRBJ1-5; D: NA; size: few; DNA: TGTGCCAGCAGCACATTGACAGCGCATAGCAATCAGCCCCAGCATTTT; CDR3: CASSTLTAHSNQPQHF
V: TRBV4-1; length: 14; J: TRBJ1-2; D: TRBD1; size: NA; DNA: TGCGCCAGCAGCCGCGGACAGGGGGCTTCCGGCTACACCTTC; CDR3: CASSRGQGASGYTF
V: TRBV29-1; length: 10; J: TRBJ2-7; D: NA; size: NA; DNA: TGCAGCGCCCTGCTCTCCGAGCAGTACTTC; CDR3: CSALLSEQYF
V: TRBV7-8; length: 18; J: TRBJ2-1; D: TRBD2; size: NA; DNA: TGTGCCAGCGGCCTCAACACGGCCCGACTAGCGAGGAACAATGAGCAGTTCTTC; CDR3: CASGLNTARLARNNEQFF
V: TRBV5-1; length: 15; J: TRBJ1-2; D: NA; size: few; DNA: TGCGCCAGCAGCGACTCATCGGGCGTCGGAGGTGGCTACACCTTC; CDR3: CASSDSSGVGGGYTF
V: TRBV6-1; length: 11; J: TRBJ1-1; D: NA; size: NA; DNA: TGTGCCAGCAGTGAATTCACTGAAGCTTTCTTT; CDR3: CASSEFTEAFF
V: TRBV5-1; length: 15; J: TRBJ1-6; D: NA; size: NA; DNA: TGCGCCAGCAGCTTGGCGGAGGGGCGGAATTCACCCCTCCACTTT; CDR3: CASSLAEGRNSPLHF